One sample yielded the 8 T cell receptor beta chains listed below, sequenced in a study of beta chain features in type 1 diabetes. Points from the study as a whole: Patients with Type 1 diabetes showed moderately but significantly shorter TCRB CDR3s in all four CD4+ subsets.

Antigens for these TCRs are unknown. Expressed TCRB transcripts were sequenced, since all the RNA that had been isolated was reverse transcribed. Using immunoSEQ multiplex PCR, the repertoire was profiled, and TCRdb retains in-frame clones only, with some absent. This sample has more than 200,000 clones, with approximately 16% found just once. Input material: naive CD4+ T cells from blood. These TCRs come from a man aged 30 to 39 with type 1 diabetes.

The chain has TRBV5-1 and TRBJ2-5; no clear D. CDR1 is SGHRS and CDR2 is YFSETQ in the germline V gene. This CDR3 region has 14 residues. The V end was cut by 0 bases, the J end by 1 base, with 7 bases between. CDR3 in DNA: TGCGCCAGCAGCTTGGGGCTCTTCCAAGAGACCCAGTACTTC. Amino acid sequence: CASSLGLFQETQYF.

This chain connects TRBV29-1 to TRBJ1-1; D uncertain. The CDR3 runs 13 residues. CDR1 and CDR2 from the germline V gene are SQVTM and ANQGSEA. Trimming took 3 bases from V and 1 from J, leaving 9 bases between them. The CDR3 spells CSVEEQQNTEAFF. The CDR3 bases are TGCAGCGTTGAGGAACAGCAGAACACTGAAGCTTTCTTT.

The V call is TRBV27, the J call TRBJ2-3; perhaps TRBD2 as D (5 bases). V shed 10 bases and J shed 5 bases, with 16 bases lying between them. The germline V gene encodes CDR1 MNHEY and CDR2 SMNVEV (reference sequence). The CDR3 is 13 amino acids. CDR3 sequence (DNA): TGTGCCACCCGTCGACTCGGGGAAGATACGCAGTATTTT. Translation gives CATRRLGEDTQYF.

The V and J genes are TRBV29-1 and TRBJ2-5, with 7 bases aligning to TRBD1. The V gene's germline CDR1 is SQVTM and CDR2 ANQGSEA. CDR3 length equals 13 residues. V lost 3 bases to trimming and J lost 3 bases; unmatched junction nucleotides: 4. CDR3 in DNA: TGCAGCGTTGATAGGACAGGCAAAGAGACCCAGTACTTC. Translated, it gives CSVDRTGKETQYF.

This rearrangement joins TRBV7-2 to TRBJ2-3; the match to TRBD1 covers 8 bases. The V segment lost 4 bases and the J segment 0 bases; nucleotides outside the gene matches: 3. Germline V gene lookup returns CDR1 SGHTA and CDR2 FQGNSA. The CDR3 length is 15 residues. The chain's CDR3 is CASSSRQGSTDTQYF. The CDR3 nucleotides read TGTGCCAGCAGCTCCAGACAGGGGAGCACAGATACGCAGTATTTT.

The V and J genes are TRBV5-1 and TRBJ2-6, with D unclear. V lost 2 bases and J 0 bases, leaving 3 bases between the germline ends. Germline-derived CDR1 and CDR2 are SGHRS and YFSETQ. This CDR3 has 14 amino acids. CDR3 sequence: CASSLLSGANVLTF. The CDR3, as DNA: TGCGCCAGCAGCTTACTCTCTGGGGCCAACGTCCTGACTTTC.

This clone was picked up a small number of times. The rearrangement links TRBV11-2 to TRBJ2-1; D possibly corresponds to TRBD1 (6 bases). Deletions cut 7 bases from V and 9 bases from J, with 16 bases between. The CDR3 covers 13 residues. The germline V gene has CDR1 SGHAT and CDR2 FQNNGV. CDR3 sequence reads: CASIAGTSGEQFF. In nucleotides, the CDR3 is TGTGCCAGCATCGCCGGGACATCGGGTGAGCAGTTCTTC. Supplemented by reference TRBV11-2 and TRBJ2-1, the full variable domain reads EAGVAQSPRYKIIEKRQSVAFWCNPISGHATLYWYQQILGQGPKLLIQFQNNGVVDDSQLPKDRFSAERLKGVDSTLKIQPAKLEDSAVYLCASIAGTSGEQFFGPGTRLTVL.

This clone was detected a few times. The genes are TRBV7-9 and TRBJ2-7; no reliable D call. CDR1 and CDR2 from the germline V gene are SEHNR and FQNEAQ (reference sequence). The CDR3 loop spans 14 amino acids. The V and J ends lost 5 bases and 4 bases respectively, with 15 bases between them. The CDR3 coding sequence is TGTGCCAGCAGCCTCGAGAAGGGTTCTTACGAGCAGTACTTC. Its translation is CASSLEKGSYEQYF.